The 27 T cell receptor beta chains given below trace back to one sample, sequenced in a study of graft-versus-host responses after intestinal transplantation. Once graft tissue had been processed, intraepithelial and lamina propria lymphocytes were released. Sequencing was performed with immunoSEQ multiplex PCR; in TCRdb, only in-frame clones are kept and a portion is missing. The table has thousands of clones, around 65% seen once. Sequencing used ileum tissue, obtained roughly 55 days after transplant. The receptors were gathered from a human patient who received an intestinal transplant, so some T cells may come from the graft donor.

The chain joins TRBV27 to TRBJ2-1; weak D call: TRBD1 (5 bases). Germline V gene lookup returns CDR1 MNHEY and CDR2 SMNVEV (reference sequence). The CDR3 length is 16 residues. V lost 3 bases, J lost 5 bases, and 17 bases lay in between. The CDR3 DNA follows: TGTGCCAGCAGTTTCCTGCCAAGACAGTATAACAATGAGCAGTTCTTC. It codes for CASSFLPRQYNNEQFF.

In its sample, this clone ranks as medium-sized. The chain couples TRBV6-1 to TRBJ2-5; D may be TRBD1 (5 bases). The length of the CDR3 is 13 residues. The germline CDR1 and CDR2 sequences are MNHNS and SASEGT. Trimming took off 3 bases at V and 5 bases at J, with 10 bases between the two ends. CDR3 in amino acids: CASSEDNSETQYF. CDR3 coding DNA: TGTGCCAGCAGTGAGGACAATAGCGAGACCCAGTACTTC.

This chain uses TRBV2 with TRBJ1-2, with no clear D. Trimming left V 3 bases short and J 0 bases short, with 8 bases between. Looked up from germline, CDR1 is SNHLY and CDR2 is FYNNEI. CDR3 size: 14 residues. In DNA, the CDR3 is TGTGCCAGCAGTGATGACACGGCTAACTATGGCTACACCTTC. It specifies CASSDDTANYGYTF. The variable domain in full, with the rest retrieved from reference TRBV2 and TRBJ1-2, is EPEVTQTPSHQVTQMGQEVILRCVPISNHLYFYWYRQILGQKVEFLVSFYNNEISEKSEIFDDQFSVERPDGSNFTLKIRSTKLEDSAMYFCASSDDTANYGYTFGSGTRLTVV.

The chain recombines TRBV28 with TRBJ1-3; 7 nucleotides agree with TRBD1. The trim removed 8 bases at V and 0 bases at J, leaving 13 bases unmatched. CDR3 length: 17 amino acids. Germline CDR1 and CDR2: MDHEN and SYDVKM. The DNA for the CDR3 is TGTGCCAGCCGCATCCCGACAGGGTCTAGCTCTGGAAACACCATATATTTT. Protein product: CASRIPTGSSSGNTIYF.

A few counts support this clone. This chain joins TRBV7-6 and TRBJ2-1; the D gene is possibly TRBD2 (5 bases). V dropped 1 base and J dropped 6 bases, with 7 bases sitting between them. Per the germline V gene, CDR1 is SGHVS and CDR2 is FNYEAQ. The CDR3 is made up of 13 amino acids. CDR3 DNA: TGTGCCAGCAGCTTAGAACTAGTCAATGAGCAGTTCTTC. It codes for CASSLELVNEQFF. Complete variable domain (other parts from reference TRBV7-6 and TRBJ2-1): GAGVSQSPRYKVTKRGQDVALRCDPISGHVSLYWYRQALGQGPEFLTYFNYEAQQDKSGLPNDRFSAERPEGSISTLTIQRTEQRDSAMYRCASSLELVNEQFFGPGTRLTVL.

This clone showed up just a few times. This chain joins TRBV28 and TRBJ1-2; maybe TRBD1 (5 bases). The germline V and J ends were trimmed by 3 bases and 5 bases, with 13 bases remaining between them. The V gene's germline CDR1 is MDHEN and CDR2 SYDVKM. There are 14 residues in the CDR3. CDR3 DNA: TGTGCCAGCAGTTTGAGCCTGACAGTTTATGGCTACACCTTC. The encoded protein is CASSLSLTVYGYTF.

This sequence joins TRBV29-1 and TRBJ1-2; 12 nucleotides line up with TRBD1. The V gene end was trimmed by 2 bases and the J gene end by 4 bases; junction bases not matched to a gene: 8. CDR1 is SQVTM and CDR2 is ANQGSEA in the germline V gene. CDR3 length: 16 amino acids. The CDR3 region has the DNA TGCAGCGTTGAAAACTCCGGGACAGGGGGCTTCTATGGCTACACCTTC. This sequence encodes CSVENSGTGGFYGYTF.

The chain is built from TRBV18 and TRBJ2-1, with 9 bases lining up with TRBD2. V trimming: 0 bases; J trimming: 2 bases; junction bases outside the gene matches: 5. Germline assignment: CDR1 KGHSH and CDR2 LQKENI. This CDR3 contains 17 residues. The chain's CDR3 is CASSPPLAGATYNEQFF. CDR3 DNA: TGTGCCAGCTCACCACCCTTAGCGGGGGCTACCTACAATGAGCAGTTCTTC.

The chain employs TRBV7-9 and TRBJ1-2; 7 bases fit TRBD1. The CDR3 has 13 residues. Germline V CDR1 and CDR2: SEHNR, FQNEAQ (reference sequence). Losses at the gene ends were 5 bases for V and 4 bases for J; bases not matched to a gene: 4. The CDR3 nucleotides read TGTGCCAGCAGCCCCGGGACAGTCTATGGCTACACCTTC. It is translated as CASSPGTVYGYTF.

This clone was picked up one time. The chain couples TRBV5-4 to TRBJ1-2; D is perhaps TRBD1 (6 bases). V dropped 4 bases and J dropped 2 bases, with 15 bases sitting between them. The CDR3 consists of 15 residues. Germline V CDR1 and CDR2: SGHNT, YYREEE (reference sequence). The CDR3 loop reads CASSLNRVSNYGYTF. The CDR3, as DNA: TGTGCCAGCAGCCTGAACAGGGTGTCGAACTATGGCTACACCTTC.

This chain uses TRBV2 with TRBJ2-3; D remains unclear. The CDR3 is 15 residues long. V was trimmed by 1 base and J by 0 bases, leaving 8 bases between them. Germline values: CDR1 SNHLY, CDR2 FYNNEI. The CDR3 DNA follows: TGTGCCAGCAGTGAAGATGGCCAAAGCACAGATACGCAGTATTTT. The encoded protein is CASSEDGQSTDTQYF.

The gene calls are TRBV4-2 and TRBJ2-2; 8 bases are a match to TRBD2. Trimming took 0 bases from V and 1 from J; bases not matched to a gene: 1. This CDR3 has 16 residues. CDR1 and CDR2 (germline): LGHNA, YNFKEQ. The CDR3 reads CASSQDAGGNTGELFF. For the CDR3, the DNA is TGTGCCAGCAGCCAAGATGCGGGGGGGAACACCGGGGAGCTGTTTTTT.

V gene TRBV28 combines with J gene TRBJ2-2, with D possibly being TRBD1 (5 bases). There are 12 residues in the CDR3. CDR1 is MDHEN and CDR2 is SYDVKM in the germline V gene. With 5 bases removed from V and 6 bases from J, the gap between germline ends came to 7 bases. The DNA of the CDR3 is TGTGCCAGCAGTCCCAGGGCCGGGGAGCTGTTTTTT. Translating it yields CASSPRAGELFF.

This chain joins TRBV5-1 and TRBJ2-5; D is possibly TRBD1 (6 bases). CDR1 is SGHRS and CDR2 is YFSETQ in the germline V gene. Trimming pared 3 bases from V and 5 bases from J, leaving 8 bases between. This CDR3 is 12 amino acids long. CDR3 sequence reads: CASSSRGETQYF. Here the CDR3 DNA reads TGCGCCAGCAGCTCTAGGGGGGAGACCCAGTACTTC.

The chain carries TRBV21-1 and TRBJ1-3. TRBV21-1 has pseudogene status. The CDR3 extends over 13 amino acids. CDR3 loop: CASSRSPGNTIYF. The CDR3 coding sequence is TGTGCCAGCAGTAGGAGTCCTGGAAACACCATATATTTT.

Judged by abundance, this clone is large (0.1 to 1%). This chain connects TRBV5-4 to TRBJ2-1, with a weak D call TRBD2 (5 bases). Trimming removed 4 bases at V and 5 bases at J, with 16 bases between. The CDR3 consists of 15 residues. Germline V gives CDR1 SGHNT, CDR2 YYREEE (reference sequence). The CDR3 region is CASSAGLGWNNEQFF. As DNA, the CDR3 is TGTGCCAGCAGCGCCGGACTCGGGTGGAACAATGAGCAGTTCTTC.

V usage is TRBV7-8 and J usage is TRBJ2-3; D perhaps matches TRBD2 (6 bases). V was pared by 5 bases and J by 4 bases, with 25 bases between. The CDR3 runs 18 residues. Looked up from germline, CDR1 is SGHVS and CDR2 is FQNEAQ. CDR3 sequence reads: CASSTRQNAGYGSDTQYF. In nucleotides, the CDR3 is TGTGCCAGCAGCACCAGACAGAATGCGGGGTACGGCTCAGATACGCAGTATTTT.

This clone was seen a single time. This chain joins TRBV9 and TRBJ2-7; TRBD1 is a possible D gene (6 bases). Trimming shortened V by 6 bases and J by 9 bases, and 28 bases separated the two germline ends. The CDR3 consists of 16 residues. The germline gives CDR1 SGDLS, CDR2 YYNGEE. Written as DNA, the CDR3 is TGTGCCAGCAATCCCCACATCACGGGACACCTCTTACGGCAGTACGTC. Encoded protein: CASNPHITGHLLRQYV.

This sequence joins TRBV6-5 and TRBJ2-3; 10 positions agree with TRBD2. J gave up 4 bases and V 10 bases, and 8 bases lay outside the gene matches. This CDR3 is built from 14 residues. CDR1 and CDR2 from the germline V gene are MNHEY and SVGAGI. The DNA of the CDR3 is TGTGCCACCTCCCGAGCGGGGGGGTCAGATACGCAGTATTTT. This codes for CATSRAGGSDTQYF.

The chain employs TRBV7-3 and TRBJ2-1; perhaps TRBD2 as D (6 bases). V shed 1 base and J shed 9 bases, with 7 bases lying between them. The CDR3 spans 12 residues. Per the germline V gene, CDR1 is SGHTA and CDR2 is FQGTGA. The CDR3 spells CASSLRGGEQFF. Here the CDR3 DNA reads TGTGCCAGCAGCTTAAGGGGAGGTGAGCAGTTCTTC.

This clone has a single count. The CDR3: CASSTRTGRGEEKLFF. The CDR3 coding sequence is TGTGCCAGCAGCACGCGGACAGGGAGAGGAGAAGAAAAACTGTTTTTT. The chain uses TRBV5-4 and TRBJ1-4, with 8 bases matching TRBD1. Germline V gene data show CDR1 as SGHNT and CDR2 as YYREEE (reference sequence). After removal of 4 bases from V and 8 bases from J, the junction contained 13 bases not matched to a gene. The CDR3 is 16 residues long.

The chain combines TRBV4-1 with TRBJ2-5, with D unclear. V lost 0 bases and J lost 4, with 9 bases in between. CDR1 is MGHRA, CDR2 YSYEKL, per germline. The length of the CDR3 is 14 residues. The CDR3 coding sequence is TGCGCCAGCAGCCAAGATCGGTTTACAGAGACCCAGTACTTC. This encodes CASSQDRFTETQYF.

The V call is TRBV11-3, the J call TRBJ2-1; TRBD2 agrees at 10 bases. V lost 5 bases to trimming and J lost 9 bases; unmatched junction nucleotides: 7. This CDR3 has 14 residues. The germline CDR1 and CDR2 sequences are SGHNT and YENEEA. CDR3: CASSAGLALSEQFF. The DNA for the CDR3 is TGTGCCAGCAGCGCGGGACTAGCGCTAAGTGAGCAGTTCTTC.

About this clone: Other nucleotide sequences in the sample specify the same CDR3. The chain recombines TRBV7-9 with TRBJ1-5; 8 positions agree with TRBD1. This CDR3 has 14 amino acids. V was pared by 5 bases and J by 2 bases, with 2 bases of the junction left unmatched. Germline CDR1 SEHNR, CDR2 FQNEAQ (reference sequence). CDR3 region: CASSPGGGNQPQHF. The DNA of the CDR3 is TGTGCCAGCAGCCCAGGGGGCGGCAATCAGCCCCAGCATTTT.

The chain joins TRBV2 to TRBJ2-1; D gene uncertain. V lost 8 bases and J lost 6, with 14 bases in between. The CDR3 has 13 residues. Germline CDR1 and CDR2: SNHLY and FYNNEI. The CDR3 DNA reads TGTGCCAGCGGTCTAGATTTGGTCAATGAGCAGTTCTTC. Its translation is CASGLDLVNEQFF.

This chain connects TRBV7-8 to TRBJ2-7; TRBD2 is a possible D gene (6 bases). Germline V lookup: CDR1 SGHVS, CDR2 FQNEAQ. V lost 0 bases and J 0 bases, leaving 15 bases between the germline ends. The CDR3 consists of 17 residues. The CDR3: CASSLAPGTGSSYEQYV. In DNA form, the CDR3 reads TGTGCCAGCAGCTTAGCCCCGGGGACTGGAAGCTCCTACGAGCAGTACGTC.

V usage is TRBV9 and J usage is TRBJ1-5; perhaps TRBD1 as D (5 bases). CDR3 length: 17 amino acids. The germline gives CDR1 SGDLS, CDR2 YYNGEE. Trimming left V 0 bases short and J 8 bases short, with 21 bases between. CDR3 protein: CASSVGASTLGGEPQHF. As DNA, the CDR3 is TGTGCCAGCAGCGTAGGAGCAAGCACCCTTGGAGGGGAGCCCCAGCATTTT.